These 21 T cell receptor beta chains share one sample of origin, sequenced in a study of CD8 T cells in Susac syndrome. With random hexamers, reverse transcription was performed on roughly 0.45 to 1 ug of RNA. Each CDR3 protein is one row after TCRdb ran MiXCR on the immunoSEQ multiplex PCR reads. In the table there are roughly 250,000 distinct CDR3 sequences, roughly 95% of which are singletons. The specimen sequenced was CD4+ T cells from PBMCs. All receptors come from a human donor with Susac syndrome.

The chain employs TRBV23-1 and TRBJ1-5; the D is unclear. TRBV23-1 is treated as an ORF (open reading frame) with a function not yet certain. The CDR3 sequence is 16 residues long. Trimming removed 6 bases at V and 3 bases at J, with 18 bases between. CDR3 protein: CASRPIGRNNNQPQHF. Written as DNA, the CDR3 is TGCGCCAGCAGGCCCATCGGACGCAATAACAATCAGCCCCAGCATTTT.

The DNA of the CDR3 is TGCAGCGTTTTTATCACAGATACGCAGTATTTT. It translates to CSVFITDTQYF. The chain carries TRBV29-1 and TRBJ2-3; no firm D call. Between the trimmed V and J ends, which lost 5 bases and 2 bases, there was a span of 5 bases. The CDR3 totals 11 residues. CDR1 is SQVTM, CDR2 ANQGSEA, per germline.

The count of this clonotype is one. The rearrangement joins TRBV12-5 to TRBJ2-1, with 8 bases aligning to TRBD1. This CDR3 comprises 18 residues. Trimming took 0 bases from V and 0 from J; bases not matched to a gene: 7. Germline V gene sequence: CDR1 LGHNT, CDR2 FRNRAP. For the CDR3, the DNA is TGTGCTAGTGGTTTGGTGAGCAGGGGGCGAAGCTCCTACAATGAGCAGTTCTTC. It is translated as CASGLVSRGRSSYNEQFF.

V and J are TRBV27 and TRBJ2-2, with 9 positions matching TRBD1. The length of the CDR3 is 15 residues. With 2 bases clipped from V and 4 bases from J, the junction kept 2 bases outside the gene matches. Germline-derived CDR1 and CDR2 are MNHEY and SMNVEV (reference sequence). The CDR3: CASSLGTGSTGELFF. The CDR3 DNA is TGTGCCAGCAGTTTAGGGACAGGGAGCACCGGGGAGCTGTTTTTT.

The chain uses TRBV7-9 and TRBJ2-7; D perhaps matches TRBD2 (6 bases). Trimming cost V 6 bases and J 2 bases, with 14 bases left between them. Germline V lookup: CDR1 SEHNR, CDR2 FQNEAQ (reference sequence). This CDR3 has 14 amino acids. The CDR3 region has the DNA TGTGCCAGCAGTCGGAGGGACGGAACCTACGAGCAGTACTTC. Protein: CASSRRDGTYEQYF.

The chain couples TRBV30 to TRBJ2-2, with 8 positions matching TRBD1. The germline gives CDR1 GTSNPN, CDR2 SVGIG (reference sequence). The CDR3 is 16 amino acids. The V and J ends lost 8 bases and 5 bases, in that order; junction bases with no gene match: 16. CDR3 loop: CAGTDSPRQGTGELFF. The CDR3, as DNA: TGTGCCGGTACCGACTCCCCCCGACAGGGGACCGGGGAGCTGTTTTTT.

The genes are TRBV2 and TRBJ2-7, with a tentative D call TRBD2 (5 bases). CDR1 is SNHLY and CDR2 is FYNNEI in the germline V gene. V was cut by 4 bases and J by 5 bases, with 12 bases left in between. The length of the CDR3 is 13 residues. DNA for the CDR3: TGTGCCAGCAGTGGGCCTCTAGCTAACGAGCAGTACTTC. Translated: CASSGPLANEQYF.

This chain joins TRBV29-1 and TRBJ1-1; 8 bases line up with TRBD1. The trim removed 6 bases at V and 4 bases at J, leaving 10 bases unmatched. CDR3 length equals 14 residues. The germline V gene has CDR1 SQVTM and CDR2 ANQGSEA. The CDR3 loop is CSVRRQGSGTEAFF. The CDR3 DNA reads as TGCAGCGTGAGGAGACAGGGGTCGGGCACTGAAGCTTTCTTT. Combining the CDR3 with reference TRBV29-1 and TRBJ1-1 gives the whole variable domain SAVISQKPSRDICQRGTSLTIQCQVDSQVTMMFWYRQQPGQSLTLIATANQGSEATYESGFVIDKFPISRPNLTFSTLTVSNMSPEDSSIYLCSVRRQGSGTEAFFGQGTRLTVV.

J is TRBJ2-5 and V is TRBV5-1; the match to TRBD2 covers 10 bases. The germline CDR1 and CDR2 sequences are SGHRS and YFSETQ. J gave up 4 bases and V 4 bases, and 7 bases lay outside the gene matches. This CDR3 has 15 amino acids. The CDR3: CASSGSGRAAETQYF. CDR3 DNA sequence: TGCGCCAGCAGCGGCAGCGGGAGGGCCGCAGAGACCCAGTACTTC.

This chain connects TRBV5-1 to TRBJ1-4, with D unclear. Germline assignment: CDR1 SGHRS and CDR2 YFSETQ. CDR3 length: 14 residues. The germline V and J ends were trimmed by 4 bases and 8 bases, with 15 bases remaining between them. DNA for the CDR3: TGCGCCAGCAGCCCGGCGATTGGATTCGAAAAACTGTTTTTT. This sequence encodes CASSPAIGFEKLFF. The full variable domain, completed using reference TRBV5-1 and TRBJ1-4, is KAGVTQTPRYLIKTRGQQVTLSCSPISGHRSVSWYQQTPGQGLQFLFEYFSETQRNKGNFPGRFSGRQFSNSRSEMNVSTLELGDSALYLCASSPAIGFEKLFFGSGTQLSVL.

CDR3 region: CARTTGGEQYF. Written as DNA, the CDR3 is TGTGCCCGCACTACAGGGGGCGAGCAGTACTTC. The chain combines TRBV30 with TRBJ2-7; 8 nucleotides align to TRBD1. This CDR3 spans 11 amino acids. Germline CDR1 and CDR2: GTSNPN and SVGIG (reference sequence). V lost 8 bases and J lost 6; bases outside the gene matches: 6.

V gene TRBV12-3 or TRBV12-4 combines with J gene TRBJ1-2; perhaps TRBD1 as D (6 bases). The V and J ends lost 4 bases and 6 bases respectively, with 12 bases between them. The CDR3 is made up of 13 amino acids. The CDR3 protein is CASSSGAIDGYTF. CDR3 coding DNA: TGTGCCAGCAGTTCGGGGGCCATAGATGGCTACACCTTC.

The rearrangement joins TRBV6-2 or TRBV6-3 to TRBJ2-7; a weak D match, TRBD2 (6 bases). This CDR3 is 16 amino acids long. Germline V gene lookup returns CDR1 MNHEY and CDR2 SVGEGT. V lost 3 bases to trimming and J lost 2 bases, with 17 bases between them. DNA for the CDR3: TGTGCCAGCAGTTATCATCTAGCGCCAACGACCTACGAGCAGTACTTC. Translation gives CASSYHLAPTTYEQYF.

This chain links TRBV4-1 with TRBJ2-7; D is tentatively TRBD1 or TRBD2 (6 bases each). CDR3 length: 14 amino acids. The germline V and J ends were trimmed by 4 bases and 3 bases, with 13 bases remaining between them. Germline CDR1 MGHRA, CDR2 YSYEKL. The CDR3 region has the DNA TGCGCCAGCAGCCTAAGGGGGGCAGGCTACGAGCAGTACTTC. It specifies CASSLRGAGYEQYF.

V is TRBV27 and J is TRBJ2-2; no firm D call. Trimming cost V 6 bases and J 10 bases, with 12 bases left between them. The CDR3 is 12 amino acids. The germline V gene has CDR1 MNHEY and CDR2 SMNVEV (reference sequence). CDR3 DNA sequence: TGTGCCAGCAGCCGTACTAACGAGGAGCTGTTTTTT. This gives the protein CASSRTNEELFF.

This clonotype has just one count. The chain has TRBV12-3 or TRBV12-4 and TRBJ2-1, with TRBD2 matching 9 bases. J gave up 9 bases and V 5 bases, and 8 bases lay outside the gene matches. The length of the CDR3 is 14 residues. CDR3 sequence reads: CASSGLAIVSEQFF. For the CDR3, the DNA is TGTGCCAGCAGTGGACTAGCGATAGTTAGTGAGCAGTTCTTC.

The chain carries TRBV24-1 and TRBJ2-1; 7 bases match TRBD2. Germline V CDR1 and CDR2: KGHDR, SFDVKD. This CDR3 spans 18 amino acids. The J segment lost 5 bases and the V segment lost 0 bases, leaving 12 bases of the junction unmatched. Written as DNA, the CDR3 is TGTGCCACCAGTGATTTGAGGTCTCGGGCTAGCGGAAACAATGAGCAGTTCTTC. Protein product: CATSDLRSRASGNNEQFF.

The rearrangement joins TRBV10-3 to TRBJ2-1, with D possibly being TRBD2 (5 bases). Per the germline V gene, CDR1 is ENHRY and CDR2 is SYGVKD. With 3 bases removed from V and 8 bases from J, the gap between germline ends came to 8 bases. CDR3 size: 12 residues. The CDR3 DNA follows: TGTGCCATCAGTGAACGGGAAGATGAGCAGTTCTTC. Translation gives CAISEREDEQFF.

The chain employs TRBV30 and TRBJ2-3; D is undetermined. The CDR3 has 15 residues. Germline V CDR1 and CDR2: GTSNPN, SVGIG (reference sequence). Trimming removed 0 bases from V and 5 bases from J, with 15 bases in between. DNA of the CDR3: TGTGCCTGGAGTGTCCCGCTGAAGGGCCGAGATACGCAGTATTTT. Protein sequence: CAWSVPLKGRDTQYF. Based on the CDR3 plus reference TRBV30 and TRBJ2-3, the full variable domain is SQTIHQWPATLVQPVGSPLSLECTVEGTSNPNLYWYRQAAGRGLQLLFYSVGIGQISSEVPQNLSASRPQDRQFILSSKKLLLSDSGFYLCAWSVPLKGRDTQYFGPGTRLTVL.

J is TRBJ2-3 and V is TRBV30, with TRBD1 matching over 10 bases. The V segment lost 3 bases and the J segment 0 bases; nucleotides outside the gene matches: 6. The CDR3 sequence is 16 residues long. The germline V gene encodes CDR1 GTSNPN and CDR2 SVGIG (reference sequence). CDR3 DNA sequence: TGTGCCTGGAGCCTGGGGACAGGGGCGAGCACAGATACGCAGTATTTT. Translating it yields CAWSLGTGASTDTQYF.

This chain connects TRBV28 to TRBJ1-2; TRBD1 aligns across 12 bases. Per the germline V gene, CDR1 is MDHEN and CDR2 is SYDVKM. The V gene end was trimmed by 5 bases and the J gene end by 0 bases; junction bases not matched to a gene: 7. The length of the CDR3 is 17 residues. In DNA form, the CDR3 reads TGTGCCAGCAGTGCACCGGGACAGGGGGCTTCTAACTATGGCTACACCTTC. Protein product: CASSAPGQGASNYGYTF.